One and the same sample provided the 3 T cell receptor beta chains below, sequenced in a study of blood T cell repertoires in COVID-19. TCRdb's copy holds only in-frame clones and misses some; the assay was immunoSEQ multiplex PCR. The sample has approximately 300,000 clones, under 90% seen once. Sequencing was carried out using PBMCs or T cells enriched from blood (not recorded which). These receptors originate from a young woman who had recovered from COVID-19.

The chain links TRBV5-5 to TRBJ2-7; 7 bases are a match to TRBD2. Germline assignment: CDR1 SGHKS and CDR2 YYEKEE (reference sequence). Unmatched junction bases numbered 6, after V lost 3 bases and J lost 3 bases. CDR3 length: 14 amino acids. The CDR3 here is CASSSYPGGYEQYF. The CDR3 DNA follows: TGTGCCAGCAGCTCGTACCCGGGAGGCTACGAGCAGTACTTC.

This chain connects TRBV11-2 to TRBJ1-6; 8 nucleotides line up with TRBD1. Trimming at V came to 5 bases and at J to 4 bases, leaving 16 bases not matched to a gene. CDR3 length: 19 amino acids. Germline V gives CDR1 SGHAT, CDR2 FQNNGV. The CDR3 DNA is TGTGCCAGCAGCCGACTAAACATAAGGACAGGGACATATAATTCACCCCTCCACTTT. Translated: CASSRLNIRTGTYNSPLHF.

The chain employs TRBV28 and TRBJ2-2, with 7 nucleotides matching TRBD1. The ends lost 8 bases at V and 5 bases at J; junction bases unmatched: 8. Germline V gives CDR1 MDHEN, CDR2 SYDVKM. CDR3 size: 14 residues. The DNA of the CDR3 is TGTGCCAGCCTGGGACAGACAATGACCGGGGAGCTGTTTTTT. Amino acids: CASLGQTMTGELFF.